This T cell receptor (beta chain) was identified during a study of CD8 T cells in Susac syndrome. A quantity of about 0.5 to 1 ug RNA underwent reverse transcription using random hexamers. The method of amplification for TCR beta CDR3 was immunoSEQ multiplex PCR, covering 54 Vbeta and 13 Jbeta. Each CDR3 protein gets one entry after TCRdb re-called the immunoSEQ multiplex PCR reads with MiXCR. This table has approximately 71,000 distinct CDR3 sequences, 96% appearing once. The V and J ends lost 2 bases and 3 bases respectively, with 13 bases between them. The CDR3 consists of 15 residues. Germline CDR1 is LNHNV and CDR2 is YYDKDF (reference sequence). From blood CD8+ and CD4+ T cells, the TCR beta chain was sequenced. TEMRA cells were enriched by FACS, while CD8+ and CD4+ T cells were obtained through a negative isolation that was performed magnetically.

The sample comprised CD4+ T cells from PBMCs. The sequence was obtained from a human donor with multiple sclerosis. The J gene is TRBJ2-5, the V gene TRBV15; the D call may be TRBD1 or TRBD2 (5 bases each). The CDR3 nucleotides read TGTGCCACCAGCAGATCTCGAGGGACGGAAGAGACCCAGTACTTC. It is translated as CATSRSRGTEETQYF. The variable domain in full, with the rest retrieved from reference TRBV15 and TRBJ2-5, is DAMVIQNPRYQVTQFGKPVTLSCSQTLNHNVMYWYQQKSSQAPKLLFHYYDKDFNNEADTPDNFQSRRPNTSFCFLDIRSPGLGDTAMYLCATSRSRGTEETQYFGPGTRLLVL.